This TCR beta chain was identified in a study of T cell changes during pregnancy in multiple sclerosis. CDR1 and CDR2 from the germline V gene are SGHRS and YFSETQ. This CDR3 spans 17 amino acids. Unmatched junction bases numbered 8, after V lost 0 bases and J lost 4 bases. Clones were read by immunoSEQ multiplex PCR, and TCRdb kept only the in-frame ones, dropping some. The sample consists of approximately 130,000 clones, 85% to 95% of them appearing once. The rearrangement links TRBV5-1 to TRBJ2-2; 8 nucleotides agree with TRBD2. The sequences come from peripheral blood, collected before pregnancy. This sequence originates from a female donor with multiple sclerosis, enrolled in a pregnancy study. CDR3 nucleotide sequence: TGCGCCAGCAGCTTGGCCTTAGCGGGGTCGCGCACCGGGGAGCTGTTTTTT. This encodes CASSLALAGSRTGELFF.